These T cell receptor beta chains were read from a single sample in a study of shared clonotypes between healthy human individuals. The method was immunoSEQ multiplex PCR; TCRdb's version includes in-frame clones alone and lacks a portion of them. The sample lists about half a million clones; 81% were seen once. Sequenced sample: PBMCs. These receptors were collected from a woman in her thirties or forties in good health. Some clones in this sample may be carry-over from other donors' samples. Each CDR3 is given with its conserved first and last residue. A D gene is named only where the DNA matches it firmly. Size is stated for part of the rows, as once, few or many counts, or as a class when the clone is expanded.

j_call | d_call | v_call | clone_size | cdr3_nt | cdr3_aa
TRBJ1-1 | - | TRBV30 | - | TGTGCCTGGAATGGGGGGCTAAACACTGAAGCTTTCTTT | CAWNGGLNTEAFF
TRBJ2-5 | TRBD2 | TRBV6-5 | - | TGTGCCAGCAGACCAACTAGCGCCCAGACCCAGTACTTC | CASRPTSAQTQYF
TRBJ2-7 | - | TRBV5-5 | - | TGTGCCAGCACCCGAACAAAGGGGGGGCCCTACGAGCAGTACTTC | CASTRTKGGPYEQYF
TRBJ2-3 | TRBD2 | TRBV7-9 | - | TGTGCCAGCAGCCCACGACTAGCGGGCACAGATACGCAGTATTTT | CASSPRLAGTDTQYF
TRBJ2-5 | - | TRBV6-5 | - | TGTGCCAGCAGCCGACAAGAGACCCAGTACTTC | CASSRQETQYF
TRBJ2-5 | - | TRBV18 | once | TGTGCCAGCTCAGGTGTACAGGGTCCGGAATCGACCCAGTACTTC | CASSGVQGPESTQYF
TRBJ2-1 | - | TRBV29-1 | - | TGCAGCGTTGATAGGATAGGTCCCCATGAGCAGTTCTTC | CSVDRIGPHEQFF
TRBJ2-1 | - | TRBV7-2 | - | TGTGCCAGCAGTTCCCATTATGGGCCCTCCTACAATGAGCAGTTCTTC | CASSSHYGPSYNEQFF
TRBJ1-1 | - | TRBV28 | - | TGTGCCACCAGGGCCGGACGGTTTCCAAGCACTGAAGCTTTCTTT | CATRAGRFPSTEAFF
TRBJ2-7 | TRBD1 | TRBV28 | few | TGTGCCAGCAGTGGGACAGGGATCTCCTACGAGCAGTACTTC | CASSGTGISYEQYF
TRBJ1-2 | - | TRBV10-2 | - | TGCGCCAGCAGTGGGGGGGACTATGGCTACACCTTC | CASSGGDYGYTF
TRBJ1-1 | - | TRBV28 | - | TGTGCCAGCAGTTCAGGACAGCCGGGGAACACTGAAGCTTTCTTT | CASSSGQPGNTEAFF
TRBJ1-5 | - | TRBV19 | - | TGTGCCAGTAGTATAGAAATACGGGGATATCAGCCCCAGCATTTT | CASSIEIRGYQPQHF
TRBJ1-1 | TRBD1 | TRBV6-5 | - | TGTGCCAGCAGTCCCTGGACGGACAGGGGACTCCTTTTT | CASSPWTDRGLLF
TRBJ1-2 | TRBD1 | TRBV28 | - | TGTGCCAGCAGCGGCCTAGGGACAGGGGTACACTATGGCTACACCTTC | CASSGLGTGVHYGYTF
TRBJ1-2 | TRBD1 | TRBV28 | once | TGTGCCAGTCAGAAGGGGGCGTATGATGGCTACACCTTC | CASQKGAYDGYTF
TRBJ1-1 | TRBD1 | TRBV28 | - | TGTGCCAGCAGTTATCGGCACCAACTGGGACAGGGTCGGACTGAAGCTTTCTTT | CASSYRHQLGQGRTEAFF
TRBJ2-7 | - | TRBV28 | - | TGTGCCAGCAGTACGGGTCACTACGAGCAGTACTTC | CASSTGHYEQYF
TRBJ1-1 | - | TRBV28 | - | TGTGCCAGCGTTTTGGGCAACACTGAAGCTTTCTTT | CASVLGNTEAFF
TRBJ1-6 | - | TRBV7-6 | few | TGTGCCAGCTCTTGGGGAGTCGGGAGTAATTCGCCCCTCCACTTT | CASSWGVGSNSPLHF
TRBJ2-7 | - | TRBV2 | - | TGTGCCAGCAAGTGGGGCCCCTCCTACGAGCAGTACTTC | CASKWGPSYEQYF
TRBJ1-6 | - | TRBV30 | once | TGTGCCTGGACCCCCCAACAGGGAAGTCCCCTCCACTTT | CAWTPQQGSPLHF
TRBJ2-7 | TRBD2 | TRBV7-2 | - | TGTGCCAGCAGCTCCGACCCGACTAGCGGGAGACGATACTTC | CASSSDPTSGRRYF
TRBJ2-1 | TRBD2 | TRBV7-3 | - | TGTGCCAGCAGCCCAATAGCGGGAGATTTGTATGAGCAGTTCTTC | CASSPIAGDLYEQFF
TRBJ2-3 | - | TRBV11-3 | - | TGTGCCAGCAGCTTATCAGACCCAGATACGCAGTATTTT | CASSLSDPDTQYF
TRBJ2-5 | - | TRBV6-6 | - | TGTGCCAGCAGTTCCCTCGAAGACCGGGAGACCCAGTACTTC | CASSSLEDRETQYF
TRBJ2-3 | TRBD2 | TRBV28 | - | TGTGCCAGCAGTTTCTATGCTAGCGGGAGAATAGATACGCAGTATTTT | CASSFYASGRIDTQYF
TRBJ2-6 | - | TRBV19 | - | TGTGCCAGTAGTATAGGTCGACTGGGAGACAACGTCCTGACTTTC | CASSIGRLGDNVLTF
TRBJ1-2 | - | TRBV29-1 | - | TGCAGCGTTGATAAAGGGTTCTATGGCTACACCTTC | CSVDKGFYGYTF
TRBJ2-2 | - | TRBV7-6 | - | TGTGCCAGCAGCACAGATACCGAAACGAACACCGGGGAGCTGTTTTTT | CASSTDTETNTGELFF
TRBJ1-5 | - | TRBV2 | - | TGTGCCAGCAGTGGGGTCAGGGTGTCAGGCAATCAGCCCCAGCATTTT | CASSGVRVSGNQPQHF
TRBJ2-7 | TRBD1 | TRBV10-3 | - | TGTGCCATCAAAGCGAGGGGGCTTAGCCCTATGGAGCAGTACTTC | CAIKARGLSPMEQYF
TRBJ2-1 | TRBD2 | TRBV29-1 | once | TGCAGCGTTGGACTAGCCTCCCACAATGAGCAGTTCTTC | CSVGLASHNEQFF
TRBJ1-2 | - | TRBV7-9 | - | TGTGCCAGCAGCTTAGGGCCGGGTAACAGTGGCTACACCTTC | CASSLGPGNSGYTF
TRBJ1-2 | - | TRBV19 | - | TGTGCCAGTAGTACAAACAGGGATAGGGGCTACACCTTC | CASSTNRDRGYTF
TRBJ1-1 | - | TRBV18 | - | TGTGCCAGCTCACCGCAGAGAAACACTGAAGCTTTCTTT | CASSPQRNTEAFF
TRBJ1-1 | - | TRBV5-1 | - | TGCGCCAGCAGCTTGGTCGATGCGGAGACTGAAGCTTTCTTT | CASSLVDAETEAFF
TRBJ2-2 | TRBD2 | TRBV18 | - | TGTGCCAGCTCACCCAGCCTAGCAGCCGGGACTAGTAGGAGGGCCGGGGAGCTGTTTTTT | CASSPSLAAGTSRRAGELFF
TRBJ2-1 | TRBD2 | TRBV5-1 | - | TGCGCCAGCAGCTTGGCCCCTAGCGGGAGTGGGCCTGAGCAGTTCTTC | CASSLAPSGSGPEQFF
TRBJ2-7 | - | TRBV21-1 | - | TGTGCCAGCAGCAAATTGAGACTAGCGACCTACGAGCAGTACTTC | CASSKLRLATYEQYF
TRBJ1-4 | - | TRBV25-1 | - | TGTGCCAGCAGTGCCCTGAGGAAGGGTACGGGTGAAAAACTGTTTTTT | CASSALRKGTGEKLFF
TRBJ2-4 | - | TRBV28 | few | TGTGCCAGCAGTTTGGGGATGCGAAGCTCGTACTTC | CASSLGMRSSYF
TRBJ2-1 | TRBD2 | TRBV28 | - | TGTGCCAGCAGTCCCACCCTAGCGGCCAGCTCCTACAATGAGCAGTTCTTC | CASSPTLAASSYNEQFF
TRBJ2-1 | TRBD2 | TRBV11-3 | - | TGTGCCAGCAGCAAAGCGAGTACCGGGACTATACCCGAGCAGTTCTTC | CASSKASTGTIPEQFF
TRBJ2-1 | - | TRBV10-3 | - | TGTGCCATCAGGGGGCAATCTAGCTCCTACAATGAGCAGTTCTTC | CAIRGQSSSYNEQFF